The 19 T cell receptor beta chains below all came from one sample that was sequenced in a study of human T cells and chemical hapten exposure. TCRdb recomputed calls from the RACE reads with MiXCR, one row per CDR3 protein. The sample lists 65,000 to 90,000 distinct CDR3 sequences, 5% to 8.5% occurring once. Time point here: patch test 2, 6 weeks after DPC sensitization. Stated treatment: therapeutic diphenylcyclopropenone sensitization with weekly scalp DPC. This specimen was whole blood, taken in connection with sensitization to the hapten diphenylcyclopropenone (DPC). Source of these receptors: a woman aged 25-40 years with alopecia areata. Some clones in this sample may be carry-over from other donors' samples.

This clonotype was observed at least ten times. The V gene is TRBV2, the J gene TRBJ2-1; perhaps D is TRBD1 or TRBD2 (5 bases each). CDR3 length: 16 residues. CDR1 and CDR2 (germline): SNHLY, FYNNEI. The V end lost 6 bases, the J end lost 2 bases, and 17 bases lay between the germline ends. CDR3 sequence: CASSGGTETTYNEQFF. In DNA form, the CDR3 reads TGTGCCAGCAGCGGTGGGACGGAGACAACCTACAATGAGCAGTTCTTC.

At least ten counts were recorded for this clonotype. The chain links TRBV20-1 to TRBJ1-1; D may be TRBD1 (6 bases). Germline values: CDR1 DFQATT, CDR2 SNEGSKA (reference sequence). The V and J ends lost 6 bases and 1 base respectively, with 18 bases between them. There are 15 residues in the CDR3. As DNA, the CDR3 is TGCAGTGCCCCCCATGGGGGGCAGAGGAACACTGAAGCTTTCTTT. Residues: CSAPHGGQRNTEAFF.

Many counts were recorded for this clonotype. The chain employs TRBV3-1 and TRBJ2-2; tentative D call: TRBD1 (6 bases). Between the trimmed V and J ends, which lost 3 bases and 5 bases, there was a span of 16 bases. Germline CDR1 LGHDT, CDR2 YNNKEL (reference sequence). CDR3 length: 16 residues. Here the CDR3 DNA reads TGTGCCAGCAGCCACGGGCAGGGGTTGAGAACCGGGGAGCTGTTTTTT. The encoded protein is CASSHGQGLRTGELFF. Combining the CDR3 with reference TRBV3-1 and TRBJ2-2 gives the whole variable domain DTAVSQTPKYLVTQMGNDKSIKCEQNLGHDTMYWYKQDSKKFLKIMFSYNNKELIINETVPNRFSPKSPDKAHLNLHINSLELGDSAVYFCASSHGQGLRTGELFFGEGSRLTVL.

This chain connects TRBV20-1 to TRBJ2-7; D possibly corresponds to TRBD1 (6 bases). The germline CDR1 and CDR2 sequences are DFQATT and SNEGSKA (reference sequence). Between the trimmed V and J ends, which lost 1 base and 4 bases, there was a span of 8 bases. The CDR3 is 12 residues long. The CDR3 is CSARGQGYEQYF. DNA for the CDR3: TGCAGTGCTAGAGGTCAGGGGTACGAGCAGTACTTC.

This clonotype was detected only a few times. The CDR3 protein is CASGGQAQETQYF. As DNA, the CDR3 is TGTGCTAGTGGTGGACAGGCACAAGAGACCCAGTACTTC. This chain joins TRBV12-5 and TRBJ2-5; 7 nucleotides match TRBD1. The germline CDR1 and CDR2 sequences are LGHNT and FRNRAP. J gave up 2 bases and V 5 bases, and 2 bases lay outside the gene matches. CDR3 length: 13 amino acids. The full variable domain, in which reference TRBV12-5 and TRBJ2-5 provide the parts outside the CDR3, is DARVTQTPRHKVTEMGQEVTMRCQPILGHNTVFWYRQTMMQGLELLAYFRNRAPLDDSGMPKDRFSAEMPDATLATLKIQPSEPRDSAVYFCASGGQAQETQYFGPGTRLLVL.

This clonotype was counted between two and nine times. The V call is TRBV6-1, the J call TRBJ2-7; no reliable D call. Germline V gene data show CDR1 as MNHNS and CDR2 as SASEGT. V dropped 2 bases and J dropped 2 bases, with 10 bases sitting between them. The CDR3 runs to 14 residues. DNA for the CDR3: TGTGCCAGCAGTGAATCTGAGTCTCCCTACGAGCAGTACTTC. Residues: CASSESESPYEQYF.

As for this clonotype: One junction end disagrees with the germline gene, perhaps due to a read error. This rearrangement joins TRBV5-1 to TRBJ1-6, with no clear D. The CDR3 is 13 amino acids. Germline assignment: CDR1 SGHRS and CDR2 YFSETQ. CDR3 DNA sequence: TGCGCCAGCCAAACAGACAACGTTTCACCCCTCAACTTT. Protein product: CASQTDNVSPLNF.

In the case of this clonotype: This may be a read error, as it is one base from a much larger clone. The genes are TRBV12-5 and TRBJ2-3; 7 positions match TRBD1. Trimming removed 6 bases from V and 0 bases from J; junction bases left unmatched: 9. Per the germline V gene, CDR1 is LGHNT and CDR2 is FRNRAP. The CDR3 totals 16 residues. The CDR3 sequence is CASGYGTDFSTDTQYF. Here the CDR3 DNA reads TGTGCTAGTGGCTATGGGACAGACTTTAGCACAGATACGCAGTATTTT. The entire variable domain, with the rest obtained from reference TRBV12-5 and TRBJ2-3, is as follows: DARVTQTPRHKVTEMGQEVTMRCQPILGHNTVFWYRQTMMQGLELLAYFRNRAPLDDSGMPKDRFSAEMPDATLATLKIQPSEPRDSAVYFCASGYGTDFSTDTQYFGPGTRLTVL.

This clonotype was detected ten times or more. The chain links TRBV4-1 to TRBJ2-2; 11 bases align to TRBD1. Unmatched junction bases numbered 7, after V lost 4 bases and J lost 3 bases. Per the germline V gene, CDR1 is MGHRA and CDR2 is YSYEKL. The CDR3 covers 17 residues. CDR3 residues: CASSRRPGQGDTGELFF. CDR3 coding DNA: TGCGCCAGCAGCCGTCGACCGGGACAGGGGGACACCGGGGAGCTGTTTTTT.

In this sample, this clonotype turned up many times. J is TRBJ2-4 and V is TRBV29-1, with TRBD2 matching 9 bases. V shed 2 bases, J shed 1 base, and the junction held 3 bases outside the gene matches. The CDR3 runs to 15 residues. Germline V gene data show CDR1 as SQVTM and CDR2 as ANQGSEA. The CDR3 coding sequence is TGCAGCGTTGAACTAGCGGGGAGTGCCAAAAACATTCAGTACTTC. It translates to CSVELAGSAKNIQYF.

This clonotype was found many times. CDR3 in amino acids: CSGGDSYEQYF. The CDR3 nucleotides read TGCAGCGGCGGGGACAGCTACGAGCAGTACTTC. The chain couples TRBV29-1 to TRBJ2-7, with D possibly matching TRBD1 (7 bases). With 7 bases removed from V and 3 bases from J, the gap between germline ends came to 10 bases. The CDR3 is made up of 11 amino acids. Germline V gene lookup returns CDR1 SQVTM and CDR2 ANQGSEA.

At least ten counts were recorded for this clonotype. J is TRBJ2-6 and V is TRBV6-5; D may match TRBD1 or TRBD2 (5 bases each). Germline lookup yields CDR1 MNHEY and CDR2 SVGAGI. CDR3 length: 15 residues. With 2 bases removed from V and 2 bases from J, the gap between germline ends came to 7 bases. DNA for the CDR3: TGTGCCAGCAGTTACGGGGGACCTGGGGCCAACGTCCTGACTTTC. Its protein product is CASSYGGPGANVLTF.

On this clonotype: A much larger clone differs from this one at a single base, so this may be a read error. The chain couples TRBV10-1 to TRBJ1-5; D remains ambiguous. The V gene's germline CDR1 is WNHNN and CDR2 SYGVQD (reference sequence). Trimming pared 10 bases from V and 0 bases from J, leaving 10 bases between. The CDR3 extends over 13 amino acids. The CDR3 reads CANEEFSNQPQHF. The CDR3, as DNA: TGCGCCAACGAAGAATTTAGCAATCAGCCCCAGCATTTT.

Worth noting for this clonotype: A much bigger clone sits one base away, suggesting this may be a read error. The chain recombines TRBV27 with TRBJ2-1; weak D call: TRBD2 (6 bases). Germline V lookup: CDR1 MNHEY, CDR2 SMNVEV (reference sequence). The CDR3 spans 14 residues. In nucleotides, the CDR3 is TGTGCCAGCAGTTGGGGGACTCTCTACAATGAGAAGTTCTTC. Translated: CASSWGTLYNEKFF.

This clonotype was detected ten times or more. CDR3 residues: CASSLVWGTGGYGYTF. In nucleotides, the CDR3 is TGTGCCAGCAGCTTAGTGTGGGGGACAGGCGGCTATGGCTACACCTTC. The chain carries TRBV7-2 and TRBJ1-2; 8 bases align to TRBD1. V lost 1 base to trimming and J lost 4 bases; unmatched junction nucleotides: 8. The germline V gene has CDR1 SGHTA and CDR2 FQGNSA. There are 16 residues in the CDR3.

A few counts support this clonotype. J is TRBJ1-4 and V is TRBV10-3; D is unclear. The germline V gene has CDR1 ENHRY and CDR2 SYGVKD. The CDR3 has 14 amino acids. V lost 7 bases and J lost 8, with 17 bases in between. The CDR3 is CAITRDPEREKLFF. CDR3 in DNA: TGTGCCATCACACGGGATCCCGAGAGAGAAAAACTGTTTTTT.

Many counts were recorded for this clonotype. The chain is built from TRBV27 and TRBJ2-1; a possible D gene is TRBD2 (5 bases). Germline loops: CDR1 MNHEY, CDR2 SMNVEV (reference sequence). The ends were cut back, 7 bases at V and 4 bases at J, with 23 bases in the middle. The CDR3 is 17 amino acids. The CDR3 loop reads CASTSGGVASGYNEQFF. CDR3 bases: TGTGCCAGCACATCAGGTGGGGTAGCGTCGGGGTACAATGAGCAGTTCTTC.

This clonotype appeared a few times. The chain recombines TRBV20-1 with TRBJ2-1; D uncertain. In germline, CDR1 is DFQATT, CDR2 SNEGSKA (reference sequence). CDR3 length equals 13 residues. Trimming left V 2 bases short and J 0 bases short, with 5 bases between. The chain's CDR3 is CSARFSSYNEQFF. The CDR3 bases are TGCAGTGCTAGATTCAGCTCCTACAATGAGCAGTTCTTC.

This clonotype has ten or more counts. The chain uses TRBV3-1 and TRBJ1-2; 7 nucleotides match TRBD1. The CDR3 contains 17 residues. The germline CDR1 and CDR2 sequences are LGHDT and YNNKEL (reference sequence). The J segment lost 0 bases and the V segment lost 0 bases, leaving 7 bases of the junction unmatched. CDR3 region: CASSQESGGRTNYGYTF. CDR3 sequence (DNA): TGTGCCAGCAGCCAAGAGTCAGGGGGTAGAACTAACTATGGCTACACCTTC.